The 9 T cell receptor beta chains presented below share a single source sample, sequenced in a study of blood T cell repertoires in COVID-19. The data were produced by immunoSEQ multiplex PCR, yet TCRdb's version contains in-frame clones alone and is incomplete. The sample yields 200,000 to 300,000 clones, about 90% seen once. Sequences were obtained from peripheral blood. The receptors derive from a woman in her thirties or forties with acute or convalescent COVID-19.

The rearrangement links TRBV5-4 to TRBJ2-2, with 9 bases identical to TRBD1. Germline trimming cut 2 bases from V and 3 bases from J; bases unmatched to any gene: 5. The CDR3 has 16 residues. Germline V gives CDR1 SGHNT, CDR2 YYREEE (reference sequence). This CDR3 is CASSLQGARYTGELFF. The CDR3 nucleotides read TGTGCCAGCAGCTTACAGGGGGCTAGGTACACCGGGGAGCTGTTTTTT. The full variable domain, its missing parts supplied by reference TRBV5-4 and TRBJ2-2, is ETGVTQSPTHLIKTRGQQVTLRCSSQSGHNTVSWYQQALGQGPQFIFQYYREEENGRGNFPPRFSGLQFPNYSSELNVNALELDDSALYLCASSLQGARYTGELFFGEGSRLTVL.

The J gene is TRBJ2-6, the V gene TRBV10-1; D possibly corresponds to TRBD2 (6 bases). The CDR3 is 16 residues long. Trimming cost V 5 bases and J 2 bases, with 13 bases left between them. Germline-derived CDR1 and CDR2 are WNHNN and SYGVQD (reference sequence). CDR3 nucleotide sequence: TGCGCCAGCAGTCGGGGAGGTCCTCCTGGGGCCAACGTCCTGACTTTC. Translation: CASSRGGPPGANVLTF.

The rearrangement links TRBV19 to TRBJ2-2, with 9 bases aligning to TRBD1. Losses at the gene ends were 9 bases for V and 6 bases for J; bases not matched to a gene: 8. The CDR3 extends over 14 amino acids. Germline values: CDR1 LNHDA, CDR2 SQIVND (reference sequence). In DNA form, the CDR3 reads TGTGCCAGCGCCACAGGGGGCGCTGCCGGGGAGCTGTTTTTT. Its protein product is CASATGGAAGELFF.

The CDR3 DNA is TGCGCCAGCAGCCAGGCCCCCGGGGGGGGCACAGATACGCAGTATTTT. The encoded protein is CASSQAPGGGTDTQYF. The V call is TRBV4-1, the J call TRBJ2-3, with TRBD2 identical over 8 bases. The V and J ends lost 3 bases and 1 base, in that order; junction bases with no gene match: 6. The CDR3 spans 16 residues. CDR1 and CDR2 from the germline V gene are MGHRA and YSYEKL.

Only one count was recorded for this clone. The chain carries TRBV2 and TRBJ1-1; TRBD1 might be the D (6 bases). From germline, CDR1 is SNHLY and CDR2 FYNNEI. The V gene lost 8 bases and the J gene lost 4 bases, with 17 bases spanning the gap. The CDR3 runs 14 residues. Here the CDR3 reads CASVRQAVITEAFF. CDR3 in DNA: TGTGCCAGCGTTAGACAGGCCGTAATCACTGAAGCTTTCTTT.

This clone was detected only a few times. The V gene is TRBV2, the J gene TRBJ2-4; possible D gene TRBD2, 6 bases. Trimming pared 5 bases from V and 2 bases from J, leaving 10 bases between. Germline CDR1 and CDR2: SNHLY and FYNNEI. CDR3 length: 14 residues. CDR3 in amino acids: CASSPGSTKNIQYF. For the CDR3, the DNA is TGTGCCAGCAGTCCCGGGAGCACCAAAAACATTCAGTACTTC.

The rearrangement joins TRBV30 to TRBJ2-5, with TRBD2 matching 7 bases. Germline values: CDR1 GTSNPN, CDR2 SVGIG (reference sequence). The CDR3 has 13 residues. With V trimmed by 3 bases and J by 4 bases, 5 bases remained unmatched. CDR3 DNA sequence: TGTGCCTGGAGCGGCGGGGGATTAGAGACCCAGTACTTC. Amino acids: CAWSGGGLETQYF.

This rearrangement joins TRBV1 to TRBJ2-3; TRBD2 is the table's D call, not checked against the DNA. TRBV1 is termed a pseudogene. The CDR3 length is 16 residues. The DNA for the CDR3 is TGCACCAGCAGCCAGGGACTAGCGGGGTTGACAGATACGCAGTATTTT. Translated: CTSSQGLAGLTDTQYF.

The V gene is TRBV4-2, the J gene TRBJ1-2; possibly TRBD1 for D (5 bases). The CDR3 length is 12 residues. Germline V gives CDR1 LGHNA, CDR2 YNFKEQ. Trimming cost V 5 bases and J 4 bases, with 8 bases left between them. CDR3 sequence reads: CASSDSLYGYTF. The CDR3 DNA reads as TGTGCCAGCAGCGACAGCCTCTATGGCTACACCTTC.